This entry describes one T cell receptor (beta chain). Its binding antigen is unknown. The input lacks base qualities; no much larger clone sits a single base away. This entry belongs to a study of radiation and T cells in renal cell carcinoma (TCRdb year 2020). For the study in its entirety: The samples were obtained from a clinical trial, where primary renal cell carcinomas were treated with 15 Gy stereotactic body radiation therapy and then removed by nephrectomy 4 weeks afterward. Across all 53 samples, under 5,000,000 unique CDR3 nucleotide sequences encoding over 2.5 million unique CDR3 amino acid sequences were identified. TCR beta sequencing covered 53 samples in total, comprising some 26 tumors and roughly 27 peripheral blood samples. Overall study results and their limits: Effects of radiation dose or scheduling on the TCR repertoire could not be addressed with the single-armed trial design. In blood, the top tumor clonotypes increased between baseline and 2 weeks post-radiation and then shrank by 4 weeks, which suggests that tumor-resident clones expanded only transiently. Dynamics of the blood repertoire were not tracked past 4 weeks after treatment. Because no pretreatment tumor biopsies were available, whether clonotypes were present in the tumor at baseline could not be determined.

The CDR3 goes from the cysteine to the phenylalanine over 14 residues. Only the CDR3 DNA stays, 42 bases, in frame from base 1. V is trimmed back by 0 bases and J by 4 bases, and the junction contains 1 base that no gene match accounts for. Sequences SGHRS (CDR1) and YFSETQ (CDR2) are obtained from the germline V gene. The intended sense of this specimen's time point label: baseline pretreatment blood. The treatment or condition label on this specimen signifies: 15 Gy SBRT to primary tumor, nephrectomy 4 weeks later. Serial peripheral blood from radiation-treated patients was sampled at baseline, 2 weeks and 4 weeks after SBRT to track tumor-enriched clonotypes. Every patient's renal cell carcinoma showed clear cell pathology. Genomic DNA for TCR sequencing was prepared using the QIAamp DNA Blood Mini Kit (Qiagen). Only samples passing all quality control checks were included in the analyses. TCR beta libraries were generated from genomic DNA with the immunoSEQ kit, following the manufacturer's recommendations. To prepare libraries, a first multiplex PCR with proprietary primers was run, followed by a second PCR that added unique barcodes, and a bead cleanup was done after each round. Each sample batch included a kit-provided positive control reaction and a negative control reaction. The final libraries were assessed on an Agilent 4200 TapeStation D1000 ScreenTape, pooled by volume, and quantified by qPCR. Sequencing was performed on an Illumina NextSeq500 with a MidOutput 150-cycle cartridge, and 156 Read1 and 15 Index1 cycles were run with kit custom primers. The pooled library was loaded at around 1 pM with an approximately 18% PhiX control spike-in. The authors' analysis ran thus. Vendor-processed data were analyzed in R, and a clonotype was defined as all T cells sharing the same CDR3 nucleotide sequence. In the clone abundance analyses, frequencies were normalized to the 10,000 most abundant clones in each sample. Public T cell clones, averaging fewer than five per sample, were removed before analysis. An abundance difference of at least 32-fold between compartments was the criterion for calling clonotypes tumor-enriched or baseline blood-enriched. A beta-binomial differential abundance model was used to identify clonotypes that expanded or contracted between blood time points. Similarity between tumor and blood repertoires was quantified using the Baroni-Urbani and Buser coefficient, and groups were compared with two-tailed Wilcoxon tests in R. TCRdb re-hosts the immuneACCESS table, in-frame sequences only. Its copies lack some clones; in the studies checked, an unresolved V gene accounts for under half of them, and the cause for the rest is not known. That table is the source of V, J and clone size, and D and trimming were worked out from the DNA. The sample table contains 100,000 to 150,000 clones; only one count was recorded for approximately 82% of them. The ten largest make up around 3% of the sample.

Source: blood, taken from a patient whose treatment included radiotherapy and nephrectomy. The sequence was obtained from a woman aged 60-70 years with renal cell carcinoma. The sequence joins TRBV5-1 to TRBJ2-1; 7 junctional bases match TRBD2. The CDR3 region reads CASSLAGRYNEQFF. The sequence in DNA is TGCGCCAGCAGCTTGGCCGGGAGGTACAATGAGCAGTTCTTC.